This TCR beta chain was found in a study of blood T cell repertoires in COVID-19. Turning to the study itself: The United States, Italy and Spain supplied acute and convalescent COVID-19 samples. The cDNA or gDNA used as material had been derived from T cells, B-cell-depleted T cells, or PBMCs.

The length of the CDR3 is 12 residues. Germline values: CDR1 MDHEN, CDR2 SYDVKM. Trimming removed 3 bases at V and 15 bases at J, with 15 bases between. Per the study methods: It was from reference gene primer amplification that nucleated cell counts were estimated. Generated by immunoSEQ multiplex PCR, the TCRdb table keeps only in-frame clones and is missing some. That table is the source of V, J and clone size, and D and trimming were worked out from the DNA. The table includes about 99,000 clones, 84% detected once. The chain joins TRBV28 to TRBJ2-4; D might be TRBD2 (6 bases). The material sequenced was peripheral blood. This receptor was identified in a man between 65 and 85 years old with active or convalescent COVID-19. DNA of the CDR3: TGTGCCAGCAGTTTTGGTCGGGGGTTCCCGTACTTC. Protein sequence: CASSFGRGFPYF.